Below are 6 T cell receptor beta chains sequenced from a single sample in a study of CD8 T cells in ankylosing spondylitis. TCRdb itself ran the 5' RACE reads through MiXCR, one entry per CDR3 protein. The data hold more than 10,000 distinct CDR3 sequences, with roughly 3% observed a single time. The sample comprised blood, either unsorted or a sorted T cell fraction (not recorded which). Receptors originate from a male donor with ankylosing spondylitis or in good health (not recorded which).

This clonotype was detected ten times or more. The V gene is TRBV9, the J gene TRBJ2-7; unclear D gene. CDR1 SGDLS and CDR2 YYNGEE come from the germline V gene. Trimming pared 3 bases from V and 1 base from J, leaving 11 bases between. The CDR3 loop spans 14 amino acids. CDR3 sequence reads: CASSADGLSYEQYF. The CDR3 nucleotides are TGTGCCAGCAGCGCAGACGGGCTTTCCTACGAGCAGTACTTC.

In its sample, this clonotype was seen a few times. The V and J genes are TRBV9 and TRBJ2-5; 10 bases are a match to TRBD1. Losses at the gene ends were 0 bases for V and 5 bases for J; bases not matched to a gene: 4. This CDR3 comprises 15 residues. Per the germline V gene, CDR1 is SGDLS and CDR2 is YYNGEE. CDR3 sequence: CASSVVTGGGETQYF. The CDR3 DNA sequence: TGTGCCAGCAGCGTAGTGACAGGGGGCGGCGAGACCCAGTACTTC.

Ten or more counts support this clonotype. J is TRBJ2-7 and V is TRBV9; D gene unclear. CDR3 length: 15 residues. The germline V and J ends were trimmed by 4 bases and 2 bases, with 16 bases remaining between them. CDR1 is SGDLS and CDR2 is YYNGEE in the germline V gene. The CDR3 is CASSLEATLTYEQYF. The CDR3 nucleotides are TGTGCCAGCAGCCTAGAAGCCACCCTCACCTACGAGCAGTACTTC.

In this sample, this clonotype is medium-sized (0.01 to 0.1%). The chain links TRBV9 to TRBJ2-2; D call uncertain. The germline V gene has CDR1 SGDLS and CDR2 YYNGEE. V was pared by 7 bases and J by 3 bases, with 13 bases between. CDR3 length equals 14 residues. The CDR3 is CASGFGRDTGELFF. CDR3 nucleotide sequence: TGTGCCAGCGGCTTCGGACGGGACACCGGGGAGCTGTTTTTT. The complete variable domain, with remaining parts taken from reference TRBV9 and TRBJ2-2, reads DSGVTQTPKHLITATGQRVTLRCSPRSGDLSVYWYQQSLDQGLQFLIQYYNGEERAKGNILERFSAQQFPDLHSELNLSSLELGDSALYFCASGFGRDTGELFFGEGSRLTVL.

This clonotype was seen ten or more times. The rearrangement joins TRBV9 to TRBJ2-1, with no clear D. V dropped 0 bases and J dropped 1 base, with 8 bases sitting between them. The CDR3 totals 15 residues. The V gene's germline CDR1 is SGDLS and CDR2 YYNGEE. CDR3 amino acids: CASSVDWPSYNEQFF. The DNA for the CDR3 is TGTGCCAGCAGCGTAGACTGGCCTTCCTACAATGAGCAGTTCTTC.

There are many counts of this clonotype. The chain couples TRBV9 to TRBJ1-1; 7 nucleotides agree with TRBD1. Germline V gives CDR1 SGDLS, CDR2 YYNGEE. CDR3 length: 17 residues. With 0 bases clipped from V and 5 bases from J, the junction kept 13 bases outside the gene matches. In nucleotides, the CDR3 is TGTGCCAGCAGCGTAGAGGGAAGGAGGGGGCGAGGAACTGAAGCTTTCTTT. Its translation is CASSVEGRRGRGTEAFF. Full variable domain (outside the CDR3, taken from reference TRBV9 and TRBJ1-1): DSGVTQTPKHLITATGQRVTLRCSPRSGDLSVYWYQQSLDQGLQFLIQYYNGEERAKGNILERFSAQQFPDLHSELNLSSLELGDSALYFCASSVEGRRGRGTEAFFGQGTRLTVV.